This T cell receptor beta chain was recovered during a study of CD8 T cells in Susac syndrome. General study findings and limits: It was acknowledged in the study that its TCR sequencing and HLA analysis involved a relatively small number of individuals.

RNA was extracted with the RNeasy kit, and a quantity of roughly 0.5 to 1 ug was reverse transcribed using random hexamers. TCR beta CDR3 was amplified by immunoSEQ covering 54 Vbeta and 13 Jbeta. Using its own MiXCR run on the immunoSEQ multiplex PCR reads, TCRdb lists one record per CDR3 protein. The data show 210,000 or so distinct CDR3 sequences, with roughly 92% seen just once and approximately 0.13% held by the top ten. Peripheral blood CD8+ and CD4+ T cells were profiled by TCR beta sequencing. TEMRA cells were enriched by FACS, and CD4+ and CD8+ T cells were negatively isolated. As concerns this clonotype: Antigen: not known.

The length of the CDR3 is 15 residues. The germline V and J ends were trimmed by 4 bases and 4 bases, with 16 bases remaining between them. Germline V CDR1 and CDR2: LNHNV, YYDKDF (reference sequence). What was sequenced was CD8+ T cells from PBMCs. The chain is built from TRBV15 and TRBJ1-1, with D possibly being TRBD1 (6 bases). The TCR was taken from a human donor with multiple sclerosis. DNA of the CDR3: TGTGCCACCAGCAACCCCATGGGGGCCGGCACTGAAGCTTTCTTT. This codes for CATSNPMGAGTEAFF.